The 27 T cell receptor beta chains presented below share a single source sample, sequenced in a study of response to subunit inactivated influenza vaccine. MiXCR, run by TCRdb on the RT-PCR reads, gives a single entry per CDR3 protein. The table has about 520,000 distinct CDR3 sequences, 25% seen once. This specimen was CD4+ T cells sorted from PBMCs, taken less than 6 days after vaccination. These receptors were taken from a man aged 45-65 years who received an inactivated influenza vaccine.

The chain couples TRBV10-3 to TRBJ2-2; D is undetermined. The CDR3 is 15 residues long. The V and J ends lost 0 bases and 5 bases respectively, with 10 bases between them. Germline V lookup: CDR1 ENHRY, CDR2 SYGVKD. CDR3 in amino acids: CAISESGRRTGELFF. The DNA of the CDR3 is TGTGCCATCAGTGAGTCCGGTCGTAGGACCGGGGAGCTGTTTTTT.

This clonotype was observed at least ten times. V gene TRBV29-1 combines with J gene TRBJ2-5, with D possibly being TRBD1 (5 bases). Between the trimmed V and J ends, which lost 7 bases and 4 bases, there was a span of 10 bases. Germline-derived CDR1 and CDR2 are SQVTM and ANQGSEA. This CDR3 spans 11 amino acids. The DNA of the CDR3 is TGCAGCGGCAGGGCGGTAGAGACCCAGTACTTC. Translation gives CSGRAVETQYF.

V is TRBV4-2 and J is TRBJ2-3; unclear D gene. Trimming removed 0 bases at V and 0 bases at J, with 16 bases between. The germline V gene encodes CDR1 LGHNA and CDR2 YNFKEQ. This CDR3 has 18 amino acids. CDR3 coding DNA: TGTGCCAGCAGCCAAGATCTCACACGGGCCCAAAGCACAGATACGCAGTATTTT. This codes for CASSQDLTRAQSTDTQYF.

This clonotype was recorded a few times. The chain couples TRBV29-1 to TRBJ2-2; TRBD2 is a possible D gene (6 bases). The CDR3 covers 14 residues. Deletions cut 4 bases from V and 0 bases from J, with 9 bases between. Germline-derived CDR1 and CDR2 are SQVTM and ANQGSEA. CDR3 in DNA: TGCAGCGTTGGGCCGGGGGCGAACACCGGGGAGCTGTTTTTT. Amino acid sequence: CSVGPGANTGELFF.

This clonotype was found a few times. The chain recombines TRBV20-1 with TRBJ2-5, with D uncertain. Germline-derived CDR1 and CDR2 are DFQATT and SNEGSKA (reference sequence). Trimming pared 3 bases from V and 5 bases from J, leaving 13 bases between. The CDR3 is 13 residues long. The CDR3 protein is CSASPSLGETQYF. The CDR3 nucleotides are TGCAGTGCTAGTCCCTCCTTGGGGGAGACCCAGTACTTC.

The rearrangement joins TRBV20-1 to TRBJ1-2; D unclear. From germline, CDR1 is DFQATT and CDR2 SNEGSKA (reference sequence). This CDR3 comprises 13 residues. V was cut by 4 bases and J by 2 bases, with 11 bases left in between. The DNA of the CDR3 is TGCAGTGCTACTGGGGTATGGAACTATGGCTACACCTTC. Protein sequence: CSATGVWNYGYTF.

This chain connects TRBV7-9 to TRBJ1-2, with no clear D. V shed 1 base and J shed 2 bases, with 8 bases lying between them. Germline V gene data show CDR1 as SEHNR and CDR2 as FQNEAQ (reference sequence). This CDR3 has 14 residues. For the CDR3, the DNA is TGTGCCAGCAGCTTAGACCTGAACAACTATGGCTACACCTTC. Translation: CASSLDLNNYGYTF.

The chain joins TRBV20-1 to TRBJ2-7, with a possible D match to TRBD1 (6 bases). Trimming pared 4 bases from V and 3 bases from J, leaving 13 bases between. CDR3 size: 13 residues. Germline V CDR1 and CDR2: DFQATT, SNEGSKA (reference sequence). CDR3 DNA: TGCAGTGCTAACGACCTCAGGGGCTACGAGCAGTACTTC. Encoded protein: CSANDLRGYEQYF.

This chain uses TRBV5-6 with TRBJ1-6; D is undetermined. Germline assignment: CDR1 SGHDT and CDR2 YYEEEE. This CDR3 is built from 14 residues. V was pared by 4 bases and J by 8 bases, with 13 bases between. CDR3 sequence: CASSLGPIDSPLHF. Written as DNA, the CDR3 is TGTGCCAGCAGCCTAGGACCGATAGATTCACCCCTCCACTTT.

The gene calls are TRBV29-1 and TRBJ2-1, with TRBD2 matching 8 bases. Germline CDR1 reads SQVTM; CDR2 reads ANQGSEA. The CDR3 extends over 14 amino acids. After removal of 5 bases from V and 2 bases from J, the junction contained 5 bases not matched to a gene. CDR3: CSVSGRGAYNEQFF. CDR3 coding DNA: TGCAGCGTTAGTGGGCGGGGGGCCTACAATGAGCAGTTCTTC.

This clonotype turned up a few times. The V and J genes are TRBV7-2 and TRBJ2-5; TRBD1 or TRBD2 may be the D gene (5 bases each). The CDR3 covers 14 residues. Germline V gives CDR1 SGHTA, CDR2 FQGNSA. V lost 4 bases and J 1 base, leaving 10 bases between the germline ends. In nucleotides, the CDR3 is TGTGCCAGCAGCTCCGTGGGGACCCAAGAGACCCAGTACTTC. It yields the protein CASSSVGTQETQYF.

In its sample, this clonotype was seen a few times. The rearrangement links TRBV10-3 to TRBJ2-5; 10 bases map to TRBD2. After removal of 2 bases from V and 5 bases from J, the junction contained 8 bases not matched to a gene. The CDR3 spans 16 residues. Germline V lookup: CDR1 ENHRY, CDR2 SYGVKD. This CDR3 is CAISERQRGGLETQYF. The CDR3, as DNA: TGTGCCATCAGTGAGAGACAGCGGGGGGGCCTGGAGACCCAGTACTTC.

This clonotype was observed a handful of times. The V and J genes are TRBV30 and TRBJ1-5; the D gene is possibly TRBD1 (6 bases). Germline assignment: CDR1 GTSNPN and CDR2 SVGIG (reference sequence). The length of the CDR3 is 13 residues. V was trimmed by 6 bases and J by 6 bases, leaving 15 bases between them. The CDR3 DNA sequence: TGTGCCTGTAACAGGGCTGTCGGTCAGCCCCAGCATTTT. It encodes CACNRAVGQPQHF.

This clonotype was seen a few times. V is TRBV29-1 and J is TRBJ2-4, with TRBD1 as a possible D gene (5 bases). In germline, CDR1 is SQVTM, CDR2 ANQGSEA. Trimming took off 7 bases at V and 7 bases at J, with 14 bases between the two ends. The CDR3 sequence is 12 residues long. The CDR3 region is CSALGHQNIQYF. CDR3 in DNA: TGCAGCGCCCTGGGGCATCAGAACATTCAGTACTTC.

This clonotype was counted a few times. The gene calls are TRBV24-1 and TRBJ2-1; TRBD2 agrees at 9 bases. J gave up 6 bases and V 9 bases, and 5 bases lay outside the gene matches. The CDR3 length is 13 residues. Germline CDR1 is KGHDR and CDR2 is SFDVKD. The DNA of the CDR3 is TGTGCCACCCGGCGGGGGGGCGGCAATGAGCAGTTCTTC. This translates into CATRRGGGNEQFF.

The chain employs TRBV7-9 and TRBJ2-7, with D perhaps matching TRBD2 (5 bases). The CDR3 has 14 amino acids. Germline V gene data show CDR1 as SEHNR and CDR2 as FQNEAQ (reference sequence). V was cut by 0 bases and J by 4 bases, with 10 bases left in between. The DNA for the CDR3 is TGTGCCAGCAGCTTAGCAGTGGGGAGATACGAGCAGTACTTC. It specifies CASSLAVGRYEQYF.

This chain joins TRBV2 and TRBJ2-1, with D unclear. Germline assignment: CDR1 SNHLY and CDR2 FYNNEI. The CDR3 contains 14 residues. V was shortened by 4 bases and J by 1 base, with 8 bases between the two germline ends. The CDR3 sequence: CASSGFGSYNEQFF. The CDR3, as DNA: TGTGCCAGCAGTGGGTTCGGGTCCTACAATGAGCAGTTCTTC. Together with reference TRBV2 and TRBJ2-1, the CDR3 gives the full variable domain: EPEVTQTPSHQVTQMGQEVILRCVPISNHLYFYWYRQILGQKVEFLVSFYNNEISEKSEIFDDQFSVERPDGSNFTLKIRSTKLEDSAMYFCASSGFGSYNEQFFGPGTRLTVL.

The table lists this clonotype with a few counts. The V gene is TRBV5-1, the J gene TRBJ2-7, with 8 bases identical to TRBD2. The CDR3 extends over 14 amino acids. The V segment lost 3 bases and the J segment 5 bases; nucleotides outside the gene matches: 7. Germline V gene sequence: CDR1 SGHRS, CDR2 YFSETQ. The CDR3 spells CASSSGTRGHEQYF. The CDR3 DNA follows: TGCGCCAGCAGCTCCGGGACTAGGGGCCACGAGCAGTACTTC.

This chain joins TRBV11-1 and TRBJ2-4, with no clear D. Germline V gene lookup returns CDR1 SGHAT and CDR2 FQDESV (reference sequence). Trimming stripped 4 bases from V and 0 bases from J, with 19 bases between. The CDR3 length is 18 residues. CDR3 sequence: CASSSLVSQSLAKNIQYF. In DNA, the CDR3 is TGTGCCAGCAGCTCTTTAGTGTCACAGAGTCTAGCCAAAAACATTCAGTACTTC.

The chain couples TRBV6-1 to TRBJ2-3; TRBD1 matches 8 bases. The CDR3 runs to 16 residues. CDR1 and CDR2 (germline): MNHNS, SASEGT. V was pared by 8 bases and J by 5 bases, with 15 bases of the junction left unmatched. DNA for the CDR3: TGTGCCAGCCGCCTTATCGGGCAGGGGGCTAGAGATACGCAGTATTTT. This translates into CASRLIGQGARDTQYF.

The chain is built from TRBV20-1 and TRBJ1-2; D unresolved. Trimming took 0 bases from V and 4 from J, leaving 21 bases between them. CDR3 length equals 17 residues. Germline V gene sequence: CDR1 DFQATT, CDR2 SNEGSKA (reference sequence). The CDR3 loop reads CSARDGENKRTVYGYTF. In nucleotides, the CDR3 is TGCAGTGCTAGAGATGGGGAAAATAAGCGCACGGTCTATGGCTACACCTTC.

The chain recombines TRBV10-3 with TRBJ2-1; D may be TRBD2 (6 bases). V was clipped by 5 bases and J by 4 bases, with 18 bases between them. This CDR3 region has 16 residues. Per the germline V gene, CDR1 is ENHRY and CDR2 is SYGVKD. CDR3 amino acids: CAISLLGGTSYNEQFF. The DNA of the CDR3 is TGTGCCATCAGTCTCCTCGGCGGGACTTCTTACAATGAGCAGTTCTTC.

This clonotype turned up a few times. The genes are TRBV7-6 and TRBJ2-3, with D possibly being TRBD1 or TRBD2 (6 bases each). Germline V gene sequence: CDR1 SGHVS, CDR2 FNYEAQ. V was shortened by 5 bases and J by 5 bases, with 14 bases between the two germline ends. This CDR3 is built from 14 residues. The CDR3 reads CASSPRGPGDTQYF. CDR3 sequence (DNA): TGTGCCAGCAGCCCTCGGGGGCCAGGAGATACGCAGTATTTT.

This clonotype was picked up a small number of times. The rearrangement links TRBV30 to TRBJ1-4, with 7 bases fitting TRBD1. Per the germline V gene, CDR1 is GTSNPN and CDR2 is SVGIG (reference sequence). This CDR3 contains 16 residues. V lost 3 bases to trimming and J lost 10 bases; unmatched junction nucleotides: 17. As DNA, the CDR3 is TGTGCCTGGAGGCCAATGGGCCAGGGGGTAGATGGAAAACTGTTTTTT. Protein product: CAWRPMGQGVDGKLFF. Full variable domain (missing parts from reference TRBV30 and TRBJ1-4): SQTIHQWPATLVQPVGSPLSLECTVEGTSNPNLYWYRQAAGRGLQLLFYSVGIGQISSEVPQNLSASRPQDRQFILSSKKLLLSDSGFYLCAWRPMGQGVDGKLFFGSGTQLSVL.

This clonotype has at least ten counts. CDR3 residues: CATSDGAGGQYNEQFF. The CDR3 region has the DNA TGTGCCACCAGTGATGGAGCGGGGGGACAGTACAATGAGCAGTTCTTC. The rearrangement links TRBV24-1 to TRBJ2-1, with 9 bases that match TRBD2. Germline CDR1 KGHDR, CDR2 SFDVKD. CDR3 length equals 16 residues. Trimming at V came to 3 bases and at J to 4 bases, leaving 6 bases not matched to a gene.

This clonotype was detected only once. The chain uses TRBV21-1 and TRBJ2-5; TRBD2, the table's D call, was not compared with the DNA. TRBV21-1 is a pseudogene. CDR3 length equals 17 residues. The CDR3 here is CASSSRTSGGQGETQYF. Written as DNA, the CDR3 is TGTGCCAGCAGCTCCCGGACTAGCGGGGGGCAGGGGGAGACCCAGTACTTC.

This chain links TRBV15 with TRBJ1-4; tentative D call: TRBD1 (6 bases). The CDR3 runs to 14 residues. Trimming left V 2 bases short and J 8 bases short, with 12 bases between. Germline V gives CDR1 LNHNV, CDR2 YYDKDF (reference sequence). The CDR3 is CATSRSRGTEKLFF. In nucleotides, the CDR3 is TGTGCCACCAGCAGAAGTAGGGGGACAGAAAAACTGTTTTTT.